Listed below are T cell receptor beta chains from one sample, sequenced in a study of Graves' ophthalmopathy and Graves' hyperthyroidism. TCRdb re-called the multiplex PCR reads with MiXCR, one entry per CDR3 protein. The sample shows 680,000 or so distinct CDR3 sequences, around a fifth of them seen only once. Sequences were obtained from peripheral blood. These TCRs come from a woman under 30 with stable Graves' hyperthyroidism. Some clones in this sample may be carry-over from other donors' samples. The CDR3 runs from the conserved cysteine through the conserved F or W. The D gene is left open where the match is weak. Clone size is not always given. Where it is, it says once, few, many or a class for expanded clones.

-	-	TRBV19	TRBJ1-5	CASSPTGLDQPQHF	TGTGCCAGTAGTCCCACAGGGTTGGATCAGCCCCAGCATTTT
few	-	TRBV12-3/TRBV12-4	TRBJ2-5	CASSPKGWNKETQYF	TGTGCCAGCAGCCCTAAGGGATGGAATAAAGAGACCCAGTACTTC
-	-	TRBV30	TRBJ2-7	CAWSVNTHWVRGEQYF	TGTGCCTGGAGTGTCAACACACATTGGGTACGGGGCGAGCAGTACTTC
many	-	TRBV29-1	TRBJ2-7	CSVERRSHSLYEQYF	TGCAGCGTTGAAAGGAGGTCGCATAGCTTGTACGAGCAGTACTTC
many	-	TRBV11-1	TRBJ1-1	CASSLALYSIDHMNTEAFF	TGTGCCAGCAGCTTAGCGCTATACAGCATCGACCACATGAACACTGAAGCTTTCTTT
-	TRBD2	TRBV6-5	TRBJ2-5	CASSYVGGSSETQYF	TGTGCCAGCAGTTACGTGGGCGGGAGCTCAGAGACCCAGTACTTC
many	-	TRBV19	TRBJ2-7	CASSNGGHRSYEQYF	TGTGCCAGTAGTAACGGGGGACACCGCTCCTACGAGCAGTACTTC
many	TRBD1	TRBV29-1	TRBJ2-2	CSVSDRGHTGELFF	TGCAGCGTTTCGGACAGGGGACACACCGGGGAGCTGTTTTTT
few	TRBD1	TRBV18	TRBJ1-1	CASSPGQVGNTEAFF	TGTGCCAGCTCACCCGGACAGGTGGGGAACACTGAAGCTTTCTTT
many	TRBD2	TRBV28	TRBJ2-3	CASSFDPSGREAPDTQYF	TGTGCCAGCAGTTTTGATCCGAGCGGGAGAGAAGCCCCAGATACGCAGTATTTT
many	-	TRBV6-5	TRBJ2-3	CASSYSADPADTQYF	TGTGCCAGCAGTTACTCGGCTGACCCGGCAGATACGCAGTATTTT
many	TRBD1	TRBV6-1	TRBJ1-2	CASRAGQGTGYTF	TGTGCCAGCAGAGCGGGACAGGGAACCGGCTACACCTTC
-	-	TRBV6-2/TRBV6-3	TRBJ1-3	CASSYSLEPIYF	TGTGCCAGCAGTTACTCTCTCGAGCCCATATATTTT
many	TRBD1	TRBV29-1	TRBJ1-1	CSAGGTDRRTEAFF	TGCAGCGCCGGAGGAACGGACAGGAGGACTGAAGCTTTCTTT
-	TRBD1	TRBV12-3/TRBV12-4	TRBJ1-2	CASSSTPGQGYGYTF	TGTGCCAGCAGTTCGACTCCGGGACAGGGGTATGGCTACACCTTC
few	TRBD2	TRBV6-1	TRBJ2-7	CASSGGLRIYEQYF	TGTGCCAGCAGTGGGGGACTACGGATCTACGAGCAGTACTTC
many	-	TRBV19	TRBJ1-1	CASSKQDTEAFF	TGTGCCAGTAGTAAACAGGACACTGAAGCTTTCTTT
many	TRBD2	TRBV20-1	TRBJ2-7	CSACLAEMPTYEQYF	TGCAGTGCTTGCCTAGCGGAAATGCCTACCTACGAGCAGTACTTC
many	-	TRBV28	TRBJ2-2	CASSLLGGLHTTGELFF	TGTGCCAGCAGTTTATTAGGGGGACTACACACCACCGGGGAGCTGTTTTTT
many	-	TRBV7-9	TRBJ2-2	CASSHRTGELFF	TGTGCCAGCAGCCATCGGACCGGGGAGCTGTTTTTT
few	-	TRBV15	TRBJ2-7	CATSILSGEQYF	TGTGCCACCAGCATTCTTAGCGGCGAGCAGTACTTC
many	-	TRBV6-2/TRBV6-3	TRBJ2-7	CASSTQGRSYEQYF	TGTGCCAGCAGCACACAGGGCCGCTCCTACGAGCAGTACTTC